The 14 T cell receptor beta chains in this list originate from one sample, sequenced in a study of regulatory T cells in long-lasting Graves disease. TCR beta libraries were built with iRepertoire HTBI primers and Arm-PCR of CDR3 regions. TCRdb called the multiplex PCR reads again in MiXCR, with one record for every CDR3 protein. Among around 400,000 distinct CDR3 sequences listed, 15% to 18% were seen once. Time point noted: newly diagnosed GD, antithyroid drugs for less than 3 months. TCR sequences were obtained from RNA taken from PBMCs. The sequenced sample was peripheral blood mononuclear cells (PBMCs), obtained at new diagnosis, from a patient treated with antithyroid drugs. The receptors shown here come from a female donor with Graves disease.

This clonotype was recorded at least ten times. The CDR3 nucleotides read TGCGCCAGCAGTCCCGACGGAACTTCCTATGGCTACACCTTC. Amino acid sequence: CASSPDGTSYGYTF. V usage is TRBV4-1 and J usage is TRBJ1-2, with D uncertain. The CDR3 runs to 14 residues. Germline CDR1 is MGHRA and CDR2 is YSYEKL. V lost 6 bases and J 4 bases, leaving 15 bases between the germline ends.

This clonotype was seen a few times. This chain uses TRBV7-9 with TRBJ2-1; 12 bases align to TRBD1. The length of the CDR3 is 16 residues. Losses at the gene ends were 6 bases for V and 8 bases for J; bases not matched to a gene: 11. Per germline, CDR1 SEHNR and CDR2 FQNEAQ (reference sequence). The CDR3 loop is CASRLYPGQGADEQFF. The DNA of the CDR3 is TGTGCCAGCAGGCTTTATCCGGGACAGGGGGCGGATGAGCAGTTCTTC.

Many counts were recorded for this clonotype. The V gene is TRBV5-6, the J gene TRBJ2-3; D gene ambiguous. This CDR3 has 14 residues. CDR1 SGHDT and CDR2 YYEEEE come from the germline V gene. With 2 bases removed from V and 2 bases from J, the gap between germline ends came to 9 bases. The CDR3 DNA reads TGTGCCAGCAGCTTTTCCCCAGCCACAGATACGCAGTATTTT. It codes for CASSFSPATDTQYF.

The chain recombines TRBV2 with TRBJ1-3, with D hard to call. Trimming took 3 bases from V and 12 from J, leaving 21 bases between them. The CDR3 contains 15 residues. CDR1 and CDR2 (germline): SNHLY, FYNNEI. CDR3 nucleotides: TGTGCCAGCAGTGAGCAGACCTCGAGCCGGTTGAGCATATATTTT. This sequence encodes CASSEQTSSRLSIYF. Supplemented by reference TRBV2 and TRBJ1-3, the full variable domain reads EPEVTQTPSHQVTQMGQEVILRCVPISNHLYFYWYRQILGQKVEFLVSFYNNEISEKSEIFDDQFSVERPDGSNFTLKIRSTKLEDSAMYFCASSEQTSSRLSIYFGEGSWLTVV.

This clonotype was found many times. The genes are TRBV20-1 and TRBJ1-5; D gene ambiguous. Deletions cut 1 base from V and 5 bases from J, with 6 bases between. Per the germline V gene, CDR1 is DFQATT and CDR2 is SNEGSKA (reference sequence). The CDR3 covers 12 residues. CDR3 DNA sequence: TGCAGTGCTAGAGTGGGCGATCAGCCCCAGCATTTT. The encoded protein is CSARVGDQPQHF.

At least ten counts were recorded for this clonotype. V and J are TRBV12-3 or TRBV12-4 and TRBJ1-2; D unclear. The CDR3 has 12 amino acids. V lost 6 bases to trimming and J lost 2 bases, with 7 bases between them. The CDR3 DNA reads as TGTGCCAGCAGCACAGAGAACTATGGCTACACCTTC. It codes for CASSTENYGYTF.

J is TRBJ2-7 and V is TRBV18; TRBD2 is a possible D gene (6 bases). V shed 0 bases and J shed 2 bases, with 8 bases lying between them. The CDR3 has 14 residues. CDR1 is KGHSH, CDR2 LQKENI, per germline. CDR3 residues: CASSPPEGPYEQYF. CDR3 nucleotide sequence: TGTGCCAGCTCACCACCGGAGGGGCCCTACGAGCAGTACTTC. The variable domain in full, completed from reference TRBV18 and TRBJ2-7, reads NAGVMQNPRHLVRRRGQEARLRCSPMKGHSHVYWYRQLPEEGLKFMVYLQKENIIDESGMPKERFSAEFPKEGPSILRIQQVVRGDSAAYFCASSPPEGPYEQYFGPGTRLTVT.

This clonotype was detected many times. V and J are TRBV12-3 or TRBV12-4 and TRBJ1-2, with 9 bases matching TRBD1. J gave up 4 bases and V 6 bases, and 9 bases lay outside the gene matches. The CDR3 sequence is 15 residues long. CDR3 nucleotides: TGTGCCAGCAGACTTGCTCCGGGACAGGGCTATGGCTACACCTTC. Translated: CASRLAPGQGYGYTF.

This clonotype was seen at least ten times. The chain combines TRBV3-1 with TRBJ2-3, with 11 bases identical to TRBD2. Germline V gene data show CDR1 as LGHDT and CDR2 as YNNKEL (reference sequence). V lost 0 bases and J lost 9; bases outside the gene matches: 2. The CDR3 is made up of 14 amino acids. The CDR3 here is CASSQDLAGGTQYF. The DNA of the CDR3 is TGTGCCAGCAGCCAAGATCTAGCGGGGGGCACGCAGTATTTT.

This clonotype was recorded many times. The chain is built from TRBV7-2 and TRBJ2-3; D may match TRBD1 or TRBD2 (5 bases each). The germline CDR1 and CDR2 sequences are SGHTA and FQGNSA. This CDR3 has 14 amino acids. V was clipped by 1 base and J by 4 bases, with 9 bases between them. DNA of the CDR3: TGTGCCAGCAGCTTAGGCAGGGACCCAGATACGCAGTATTTT. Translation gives CASSLGRDPDTQYF.

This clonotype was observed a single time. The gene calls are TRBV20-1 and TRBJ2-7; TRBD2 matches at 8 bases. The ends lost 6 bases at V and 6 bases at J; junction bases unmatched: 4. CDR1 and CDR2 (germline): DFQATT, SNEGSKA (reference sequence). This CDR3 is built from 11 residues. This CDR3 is CSATLAVEQYF. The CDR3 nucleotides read TGCAGTGCGACACTAGCGGTCGAGCAGTACTTC.

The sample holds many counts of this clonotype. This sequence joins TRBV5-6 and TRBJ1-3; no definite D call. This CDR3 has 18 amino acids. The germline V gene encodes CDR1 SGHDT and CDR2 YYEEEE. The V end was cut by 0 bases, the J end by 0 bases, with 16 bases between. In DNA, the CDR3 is TGTGCCAGCAGCTTGGTGGTATACGGAGAATCCTCTGGAAACACCATATATTTT. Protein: CASSLVVYGESSGNTIYF.

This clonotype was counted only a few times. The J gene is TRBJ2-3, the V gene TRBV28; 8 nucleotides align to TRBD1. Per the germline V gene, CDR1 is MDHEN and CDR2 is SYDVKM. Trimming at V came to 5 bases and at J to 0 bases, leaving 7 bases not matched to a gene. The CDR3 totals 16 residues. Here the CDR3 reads CASSPHRGISTDTQYF. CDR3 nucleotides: TGTGCCAGCAGTCCACACAGGGGGATCAGCACAGATACGCAGTATTTT.

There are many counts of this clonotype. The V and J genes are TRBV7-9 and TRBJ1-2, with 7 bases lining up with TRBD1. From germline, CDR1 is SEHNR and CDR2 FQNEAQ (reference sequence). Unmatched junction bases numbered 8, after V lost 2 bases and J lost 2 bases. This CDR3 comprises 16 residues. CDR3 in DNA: TGTGCCAGCAGCTTATCCCGGACAGGAAGCAACTATGGCTACACCTTC. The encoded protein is CASSLSRTGSNYGYTF.